Given below is one TCR beta chain in context. Its target antigen remains unknown. No much larger clonotype is one base removed from it; base qualities were not supplied. These data originate in a study of cytomegalovirus exposure and HLA in healthy donors (dated by TCRdb to 2017 to 2019). General notes on the study: In an earlier analysis of roughly 590 of the donors, 250 to 300 Gb of sequence data and just under 120 million unique TCR beta sequences from 180 million or so T cells were reported. Donor age, sex, ethnicity and CMV serostatus were compiled together with the repertoire data. Rather than drawing on any new phenotypic data, the later analysis identified candidate immune exposures from TCR beta sequences and the way those sequences occurred across donors. Typing coverage differed by locus: A, B, C, DRB1 and DQB1 were typed in roughly 620-630 donors, DQA1 in approximately 520, DPA1 in 600 to 610, and DPB1 in 472. On average, roughly 250,000 unique TCR beta nucleotide sequences were sequenced per donor among some 430 genotyped donors of the cohort, with about 17% of those sequences being non-productive. The study was designed to test whether signatures of past pathogen exposure could be identified by cataloging public T cell receptors. The study combined high-throughput TCR immunosequencing, statistical association of individual TCRs with disease status, and machine learning to predict cytomegalovirus infection status. Four or five DR-DQ haplotypes were handled as single units for association and clustering because linkage in the cohort was strong. An early release that covered some 640 HLA-typed donors contained approximately 290 gigabases of sequencing data and 80 million or so unique TCR sequences. Every discovery cohort repertoire had been produced on one sequencing platform. The study profiled the T cell repertoires of around 700 subjects by immunosequencing and related them to cytomegalovirus serostatus. An earlier analysis of 587 of the donors applied high-throughput TCR beta sequencing to assess whether each TCR beta V gene segment acted as functional or pseudogenic. A separate validation cohort of over 95 different subjects was used in addition to the roughly 670-subject first cohort. In a later analysis, previously published TCR beta repertoires from about 640 donors were re-analyzed and high-resolution HLA genotyping was added so that TCR occurrence patterns could be studied. A later genetic analysis took genome-wide SNP genotypes for about 60% of the roughly 670 donors and used that subset as a discovery cohort. Class I and class II HLA loci were covered by the typing at four-digit resolution. The genetic ancestry cluster associated with self-reported Caucasian donors included over 65% of the approximately 400 genotyped donors.

V has 5 bases trimmed and J has 2 bases trimmed; junction bases matching no gene number 13. From the cysteine through the phenylalanine, the CDR3 covers 20 amino acids. Only the CDR3 DNA stays, 60 bases, in frame from base 1. CDR1 SGHRS and CDR2 YFSETQ are derived from the germline V gene. The cohort consisted of 600 to 750 healthy bone marrow donors. All cohort members were sampled while nominally healthy, although unrecorded immune exposures were likely present. The donor was CMV seronegative and was included in the group of 352 seronegative cohort members. A peripheral blood sample was provided by each donor, and peripheral blood mononuclear cells were used for TCR beta sequencing. The Qiagen DNeasy Blood Extraction Kit was used to extract genomic DNA from the blood cell samples. Library preparation used the immunoSEQ multiplex PCR assay. For the multiplex PCR, a mixture combining 60 forward primers for TCR Vbeta segments and 13 reverse primers for TCR Jbeta segments was used. A multiplex PCR assay on genomic DNA amplified the CDR3 region of rearranged TCR beta genes. The Illumina HiSeq System was used to sequence the amplified TCR beta libraries as 87-base-pair reads. Concerning the study's data processing: In a later analysis, some 80 million unique TCR beta chains were counted across the roughly 610 repertoires, and approximately 11 million of these chains were shared by at least two donors. Raw reads were error-corrected and collapsed into unique sequences with a nearest-neighbor algorithm that merged closely related sequences to remove PCR and sequencing errors. To assign V, D and J gene segments, CDR3 sequences were aligned to IMGT reference sequences. Each retained sequence needed at least a six-nucleotide match to both a V gene segment and a J gene segment. A rearrangement counted as productive if the CDR3 had no stop codons and remained in frame with V and J, and every other rearrangement counted as non-productive. CDR3 was defined according to IMGT convention as the region running from the second conserved V-encoded cysteine to the conserved J-encoded phenylalanine. The earlier analysis of 587 of the donors excluded sequences that lacked an unambiguous match to a single V gene segment. An earlier analysis of several hundred of the donors called V segments functional above 56.7% productive rearrangements and segregating when the between-donor standard deviation exceeded 5%. A statistical classification framework was developed to diagnose cytomegalovirus status using the catalog of TCR beta chain sequences. In a later analysis, TCR nucleotide sequences were compared against IMGT/GENE-DB human TR gene sequences so that V and J genes could be assigned. A later analysis assigned CDR3 sequences and most-parsimonious VDJ recombination scenarios with the TCRdist pipeline. In a later analysis, every TCR beta chain was defined by the combination of its CDR3 amino acid sequence and its V-gene family, and reads without a unique V-gene family were dropped. A later analysis removed 600 or so highly shared, low-generation-probability nucleotide sequences to deal with suspected cross-contamination and a sequencing artifact. In a later analysis, a clonal expansion index was calculated for each public chain from normalized within-repertoire ranks of inferred template counts. Generation probabilities in a later analysis came from a VDJ recombination model fitted to out-of-frame rearrangements, and those results were checked against IGoR. Hypergeometric tests were used in a later analysis to score TCR-TCR, TCR-HLA and TCR-CMV co-occurrence, with a repertoire-size bias correction applied to the TCR pairs. A later analysis estimated false discovery rates by permuting HLA or CMV assignments 20 times. In a later analysis, co-occurring TCRs were grouped using DBSCAN, and TCRdist sequence similarity was added for clustering within HLA-allele-positive subsets. Co-occurrence clustering excluded repertoires with fewer than 30,000 or more than 120,000 public chains, plus five with anomalous nucleotide sharing. Imported from immuneACCESS, the table was reduced by TCRdb to in-frame sequences with V and J called. These copies leave out some clones; in studies compared against another copy, an unresolved V gene accounts for under half, and the cause of the remainder is not known. D and trimming come from the DNA, and the V and J calls and clone size come from that table. This sample lists under 250,000 clones; around 80% were detected once. The ten top clones hold around 1.9% of the sample.

On the study overall, not on this receptor specifically: A later analysis found that TCR association rates varied across HLA loci, with DRB1 alleles showing the most associated TCRs and HLA-C alleles the fewest. An earlier analysis of approximately 540 of the donors showed that most TCR beta V segments appeared in productive rearrangements either about 87% or about 30% of the time, which broadly matched IMGT annotations. A total of 150 or so TCR beta chains were listed by the study as associated with cytomegalovirus. In a later analysis, HLA-associated TCR beta chains were found to be more clonally expanded and to have lower generation probabilities than equally common non-associated chains. An association between a missense DCLRE1C variant and V-gene and J-gene trimming of TCR beta chains was found in a later genetic analysis and replicated in an independent cohort. When HLA alleles, especially DR and DQ, strongly co-occurred, attributing TCR associations to individual alleles was difficult. Compared with the 666-donor mean, donors in an Asian-associated ancestry cluster had fewer N-insertions in productive TCRs, according to a later genetic analysis. Correlated functional status among segregating V segments might be attributable to linkage disequilibrium, but an unknown experimental factor could not be ruled out. The authors suggested that the approach could potentially be generalized to other disease states and immunological phenotypes. A cluster of highly shared sequence variants was judged likely to represent a technical artifact of the sequencing pipeline. Some IMGT-functional V segments, including TRBV6-2 and TRBV6-3, could not be told apart with the 87-base-pair reads, so those segments were excluded. Most CMV-associated TCR beta chains appeared to be HLA-restricted in a later analysis, and the HLA associations seemed to be driven largely by CMV exposure. A further reported finding was that TCR beta sequences accurately predicted the HLA-A and HLA-B alleles for most subjects in the first cohort. Because HLA typing was missing for some donors at each locus, association tests included only the typed subset. In a later analysis, several top co-occurrence clusters were reported to appear linked to parvovirus B19, influenza, CMV and Epstein-Barr virus. Immune exposure information for the cohort was limited to CMV serostatus. Only TCR beta chains were sequenced in this cohort, and the absence of alpha or paired-chain data limited detectable features. A later analysis associated 16,951 TCR beta sequences with specific HLA alleles at a false discovery rate of 0.05. Across donors, most TCR sequences were observed very rarely, whereas some public TCRs were present in many individuals. A few of the identified cytomegalovirus-associated TCR beta chains were confirmed in vitro to be specific for cytomegalovirus antigens. Seventeen rarely observed V segments, including chromosome 9 orphons, were excluded from the earlier analysis of several hundred of the donors because counts were too low. Presence/absence analyses assumed roughly uniform sequencing depth across donors, an assumption that may not hold. Cytomegalovirus status was reported to be diagnosed by the classifier with high specificity and sensitivity in both the original and validation cohorts.

This sequence was found in a man aged 25-40 years in good health and CMV-seronegative. The sequence joins TRBV5-1 to TRBJ2-1; 16 bases in the junction line up with TRBD2. The sequencing sample was made of PBMCs. The DNA sequence follows: TGCGCCAGCAGGGACTCGGGGGGACTAGCGGGAGGGGGGACCTACAATGAGCAGTTCTTC. This gives the protein CASRDSGGLAGGGTYNEQFF.